A selection of T cell receptor beta chains follows, all from one sample in a study of blood T cell repertoires in COVID-19. Generated by immunoSEQ multiplex PCR, the TCRdb table keeps only in-frame clones and is missing some. The sample includes 55,000 to 75,000 clones, nearly 90% seen only once; the top ten take 3.5%. Sequenced: peripheral blood. The receptors were gathered from a man aged 50 to 60 with active COVID-19. Each CDR3 is given with its conserved first and last residue. A D gene is named only where the DNA matches it firmly. The size field is filled for only some rows; it gives once, few, many or a size class.

v_call	j_call	d_call	clone_size	cdr3_aa	cdr3_nt
TRBV10-3	TRBJ2-2	TRBD2	NA	CAIRGTSTGELFF	TGTGCCATCAGGGGGACTAGTACCGGGGAGCTGTTTTTT
TRBV7-2	TRBJ1-1	NA	NA	CASSGRPREAFF	TGTGCCAGCAGCGGCCGGCCGAGGGAAGCTTTCTTT
TRBV9	TRBJ1-3	NA	once	CASSVDGGAGNTIYF	TGTGCCAGCAGCGTAGACGGGGGGGCTGGAAACACCATATATTTT
TRBV19	TRBJ2-2	NA	NA	CASNYFNTGELFF	TGTGCCAGTAATTACTTTAACACCGGGGAGCTGTTTTTT
TRBV5-1	TRBJ1-5	NA	few	CASSFLVPGTQPQHF	TGCGCCAGCAGCTTTTTGGTCCCAGGTACCCAGCCCCAGCATTTT
TRBV18	TRBJ1-5	TRBD1	NA	CASSGAGGMGNQPQHF	TGTGCCAGCTCAGGAGCAGGGGGTATGGGCAATCAGCCCCAGCATTTT
TRBV19	TRBJ1-2	NA	NA	CASSPTKDWPYGYTF	TGTGCCAGTAGTCCGACCAAGGACTGGCCCTATGGCTACACCTTC
TRBV24-1	TRBJ2-5	TRBD2	NA	CATSDNSGGLQETQYF	TGTGCCACCAGTGATAACAGCGGGGGGCTCCAAGAGACCCAGTACTTC
TRBV2	TRBJ1-5	NA	NA	CASQLAGNQPQHF	TGTGCCAGTCAGCTAGCGGGCAATCAGCCCCAGCATTTT
TRBV3-1/TRBV3-2	TRBJ1-5	TRBD1	NA	CASSQGQGAINQPQHF	TGTGCCAGCAGCCAAGGACAGGGGGCGATCAATCAGCCCCAGCATTTT
TRBV5-1	TRBJ1-2	NA	medium-sized	CASSPGGGGKEFDGYTF	TGCGCCAGCAGCCCCGGAGGGGGGGGCAAGGAGTTCGATGGCTACACCTTC
TRBV7-9	TRBJ2-5	TRBD1	NA	CASRLDRGRETQYF	TGTGCCAGCAGGCTTGACAGGGGGCGAGAGACCCAGTACTTC
TRBV6-2/TRBV6-3	TRBJ1-2	TRBD1	NA	CASSQGGSVYGYTF	TGTGCCAGCAGCCAAGGGGGCAGTGTCTATGGCTACACCTTC
TRBV5-1	TRBJ1-6	TRBD1	NA	CASSSGQNNSPLHF	TGCGCCAGCAGCTCGGGACAGAATAATTCACCCCTCCACTTT
TRBV19	TRBJ2-1	NA	NA	CASSPWTISNEQFF	TGTGCCAGTAGCCCTTGGACAATTAGCAATGAGCAGTTCTTC
TRBV18	TRBJ1-5	NA	few	CASSPRVGNQPQHF	TGTGCCAGCTCCCCCAGGGTGGGCAATCAGCCCCAGCATTTT
TRBV6-4	TRBJ1-2	NA	once	CASSSAPGPYGYTF	TGTGCCAGCAGCTCCGCGCCAGGGCCCTATGGCTACACCTTC
TRBV7-9	TRBJ1-6	TRBD1	NA	CASSSTQGKSPLHF	TGTGCCAGCAGCTCCACACAGGGGAAGTCACCCCTCCACTTT
TRBV5-1	TRBJ2-7	NA	NA	CASSLPGSGGEQYF	TGCGCCAGCAGCTTACCGGGGTCTGGAGGCGAGCAGTACTTC
TRBV7-2	TRBJ2-4	NA	NA	CASSLGEGRLLGDIQYF	TGTGCCAGCAGCTTAGGCGAGGGCCGACTTCTCGGGGACATTCAGTACTTC
TRBV25-1	TRBJ1-4	NA	NA	CASIGGNEKLFF	TGTGCCAGCATTGGGGGGAATGAAAAACTGTTTTTT
TRBV29-1	TRBJ2-1	NA	NA	CSVLSFRGQSSYNEQFF	TGCAGCGTTCTATCCTTCAGGGGCCAGAGCTCCTACAATGAGCAGTTCTTC
TRBV29-1	TRBJ1-1	NA	NA	CSVGEGSEFSGAFF	TGCAGCGTGGGAGAGGGGTCCGAATTTAGCGGAGCTTTCTTT
TRBV12-3/TRBV12-4	TRBJ2-7	NA	NA	CASSQEGGEQYF	TGTGCCAGCAGCCAGGAGGGTGGCGAGCAGTACTTC
TRBV5-6	TRBJ1-2	NA	NA	CASSGEGFLGSYGYTF	TGTGCCAGCAGCGGGGAGGGGTTTCTGGGCTCCTATGGCTACACCTTC
TRBV15	TRBJ1-4	NA	NA	CATAGRARSNEKLFF	TGTGCCACCGCGGGGAGGGCGAGGAGCAATGAAAAACTGTTTTTT
TRBV16	TRBJ1-1	NA	NA	CASSSRVGHTEAFF	TGTGCCAGCAGCTCCCGGGTGGGGCACACTGAAGCTTTCTTT
TRBV6-7	TRBJ1-1	TRBD1	NA	CASSYPIRQGMVNTEAFF	TGTGCCAGCAGTTACCCGATTCGACAGGGGATGGTGAACACTGAAGCTTTCTTT
TRBV7-2	TRBJ2-7	NA	NA	CASSLKAGNEQYF	TGTGCCAGCAGCTTAAAGGCAGGGAACGAGCAGTACTTC
TRBV5-4	TRBJ2-7	NA	NA	CASSYTDLRTDYEQYF	TGTGCCAGCAGTTACACCGACCTTCGGACAGACTACGAGCAGTACTTC
TRBV4-1	TRBJ1-5	TRBD1	NA	CASSPPGQALKPQHF	TGCGCCAGCAGCCCACCTGGACAGGCCCTCAAGCCCCAGCATTTT
TRBV11-2	TRBJ2-7	NA	NA	CASSSYSSGYYEQYF	TGTGCCAGCAGCTCCTATTCTTCGGGGTACTACGAGCAGTACTTC
TRBV6-4	TRBJ2-2	TRBD2	NA	CASSDSTSDTGELFF	TGTGCCAGCAGTGACTCGACTAGCGACACCGGGGAGCTGTTTTTT
TRBV5-1	TRBJ2-2	TRBD1	NA	CASSQRGPNTGELFF	TGCGCCAGCAGCCAAAGGGGGCCGAACACCGGGGAGCTGTTTTTT
TRBV5-1	TRBJ2-5	TRBD2	NA	CASSLDVLAGGETQYF	TGCGCCAGCAGCTTGGATGTACTAGCGGGGGGTGAGACCCAGTACTTC
TRBV6-5	TRBJ2-1	NA	NA	CASSLGLPYNEQFF	TGTGCCAGCAGTCTCGGACTCCCTTACAATGAGCAGTTCTTC